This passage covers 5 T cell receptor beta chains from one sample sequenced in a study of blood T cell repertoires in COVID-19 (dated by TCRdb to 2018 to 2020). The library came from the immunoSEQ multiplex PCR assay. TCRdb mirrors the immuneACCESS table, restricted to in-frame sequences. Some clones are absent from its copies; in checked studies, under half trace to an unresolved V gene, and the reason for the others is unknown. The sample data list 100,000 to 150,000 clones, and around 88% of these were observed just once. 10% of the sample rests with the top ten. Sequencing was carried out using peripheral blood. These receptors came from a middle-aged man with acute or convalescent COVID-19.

The CDR3 loop reads CASSLLLNSPLHF. The CDR3 DNA follows: TGTGCCAGCAGTCTCCTCCTTAATTCACCCCTCCACTTT. The genes are TRBV27 and TRBJ1-6; D is undetermined. This CDR3 contains 13 residues. Trimming shortened V by 5 bases and J by 6 bases, and 8 bases separated the two germline ends. CDR1 is MNHEY, CDR2 SMNVEV, per germline (reference sequence).

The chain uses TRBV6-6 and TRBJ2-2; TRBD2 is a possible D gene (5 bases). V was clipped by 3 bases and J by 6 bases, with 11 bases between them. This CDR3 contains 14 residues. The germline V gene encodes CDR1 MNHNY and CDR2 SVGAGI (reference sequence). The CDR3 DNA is TGTGCCAGCAGTTATGGGAGCGAAGCCGGGGAGCTGTTTTTT. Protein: CASSYGSEAGELFF.

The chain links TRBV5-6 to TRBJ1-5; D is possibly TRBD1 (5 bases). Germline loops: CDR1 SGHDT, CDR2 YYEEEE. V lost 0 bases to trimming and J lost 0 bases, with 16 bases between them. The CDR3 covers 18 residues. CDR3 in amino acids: CASSLARENLYSNQPQHF. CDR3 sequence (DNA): TGTGCCAGCAGCTTGGCCAGGGAAAACCTGTATAGCAATCAGCCCCAGCATTTT. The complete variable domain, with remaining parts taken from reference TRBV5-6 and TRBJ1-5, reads DAGVTQSPTHLIKTRGQQVTLRCSPKSGHDTVSWYQQALGQGPQFIFQYYEEEERQRGNFPDRFSGHQFPNYSSELNVNALLLGDSALYLCASSLARENLYSNQPQHFGDGTRLSIL.

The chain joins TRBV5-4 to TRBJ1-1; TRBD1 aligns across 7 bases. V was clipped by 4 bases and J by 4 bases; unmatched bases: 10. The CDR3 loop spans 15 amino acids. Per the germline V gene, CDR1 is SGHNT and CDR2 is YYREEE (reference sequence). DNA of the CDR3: TGTGCCAGCAGCCTGAACAGGGGTCTCGGCACTGAAGCTTTCTTT. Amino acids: CASSLNRGLGTEAFF.

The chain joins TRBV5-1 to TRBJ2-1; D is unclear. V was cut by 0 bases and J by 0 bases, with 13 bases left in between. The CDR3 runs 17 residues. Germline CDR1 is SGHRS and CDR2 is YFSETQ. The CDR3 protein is CASSLEAGSTSYNEQFF. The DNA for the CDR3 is TGCGCCAGCAGCTTGGAGGCCGGGTCTACCTCCTACAATGAGCAGTTCTTC.